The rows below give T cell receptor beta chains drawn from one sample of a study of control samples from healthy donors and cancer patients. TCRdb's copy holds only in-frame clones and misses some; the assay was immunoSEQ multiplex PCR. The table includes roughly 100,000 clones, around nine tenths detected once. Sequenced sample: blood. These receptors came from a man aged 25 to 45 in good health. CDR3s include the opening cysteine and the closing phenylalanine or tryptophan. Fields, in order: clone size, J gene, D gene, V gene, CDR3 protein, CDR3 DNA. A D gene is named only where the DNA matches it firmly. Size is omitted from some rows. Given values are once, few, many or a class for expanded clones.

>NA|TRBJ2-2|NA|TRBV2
CASSGTNTGELFF
TGTGCCAGCAGTGGAACGAACACCGGGGAGCTGTTTTTT
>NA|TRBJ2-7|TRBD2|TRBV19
CASSLTGLARERVYEQYF
TGTGCCAGTAGTCTAACGGGACTAGCGCGGGAGAGGGTCTACGAGCAGTACTTC
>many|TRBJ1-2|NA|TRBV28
CASSAGRSPRLFYGYTF
TGTGCCAGCAGTGCTGGACGGAGCCCACGGCTCTTTTATGGCTACACCTTC
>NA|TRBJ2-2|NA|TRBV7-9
CASTLRVHGELFF
TGTGCCAGCACTCTGAGGGTCCACGGGGAGCTGTTTTTT
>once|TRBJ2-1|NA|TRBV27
CASRSPKRPKKIYNEQFF
TGTGCCAGCAGGTCCCCGAAGAGACCGAAAAAAATTTACAATGAGCAGTTCTTC
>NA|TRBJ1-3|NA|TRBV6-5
CASLYSWLGSGNTIYF
TGTGCCAGCCTTTACTCCTGGCTCGGCTCTGGAAACACCATATATTTT
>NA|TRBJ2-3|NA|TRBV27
CASRGPDFVGYYTDTQYF
TGTGCCAGCAGAGGCCCAGATTTCGTGGGATACTACACAGATACGCAGTATTTT
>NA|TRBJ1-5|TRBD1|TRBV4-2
CASRTGTGSNQPQHF
TGTGCCAGCCGAACCGGGACAGGTAGCAATCAGCCCCAGCATTTT
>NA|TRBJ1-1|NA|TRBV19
CASSISKVNTEAFF
TGTGCCAGTAGTATTTCAAAGGTGAACACTGAAGCTTTCTTT
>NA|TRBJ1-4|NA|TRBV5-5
CASSEDGQAKEKLFF
TGTGCCAGCAGCGAGGACGGCCAAGCGAAGGAAAAACTGTTTTTT
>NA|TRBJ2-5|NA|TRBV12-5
CASAPAGRETQYF
TGTGCTAGCGCCCCTGCAGGGCGAGAGACCCAGTACTTC
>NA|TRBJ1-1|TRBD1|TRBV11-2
CASSTRQGASLATEAFF
TGTGCCAGCAGCACACGACAGGGGGCCTCTCTGGCCACTGAAGCTTTCTTT
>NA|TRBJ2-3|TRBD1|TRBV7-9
CASSLAARGDTQYF
TGTGCCAGCAGCTTAGCTGCCAGGGGGGATACGCAGTATTTT
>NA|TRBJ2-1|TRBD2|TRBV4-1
CASSQGIGTSSSGGNEQFF
TGCGCCAGCAGCCAAGGAATCGGGACTAGTTCATCGGGGGGCAATGAGCAGTTCTTC
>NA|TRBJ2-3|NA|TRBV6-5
CASSYSTGRTDTQYF
TGTGCCAGCAGTTACTCTACAGGCCGCACAGATACGCAGTATTTT
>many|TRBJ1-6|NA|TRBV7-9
CASRRGDINNSPLHF
TGTGCCAGCAGACGCGGGGACATCAATAATTCACCCCTCCACTTT
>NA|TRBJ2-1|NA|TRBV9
CASTYGGAPYNEQFF
TGTGCCAGCACCTACGGGGGAGCTCCCTACAATGAGCAGTTCTTC
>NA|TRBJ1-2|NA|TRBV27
CASSYSTGANYGYTF
TGTGCCAGCAGTTACTCGACAGGAGCTAACTATGGCTACACCTTC
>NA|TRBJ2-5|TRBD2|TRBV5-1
CASSSNERGGRGLETQYF
TGCGCCAGCAGCTCGAACGAGCGGGGGGGCCGGGGGTTAGAGACCCAGTACTTC
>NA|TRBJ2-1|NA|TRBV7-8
CASSPGLLYNEQFF
TGTGCCAGCAGCCCGGGACTTTTATACAATGAGCAGTTCTTC
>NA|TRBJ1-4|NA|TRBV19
CASAHGPQGEKLFF
TGTGCCAGTGCCCACGGGCCTCAGGGCGAAAAACTGTTTTTT
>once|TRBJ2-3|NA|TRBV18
CASSEGTGTDTQYF
TGTGCCAGCTCTGAAGGGACCGGCACAGATACGCAGTATTTT
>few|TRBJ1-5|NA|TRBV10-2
CASSESTGTQPQHF
TGCGCCAGCAGTGAGTCTACAGGAACTCAGCCCCAGCATTTT
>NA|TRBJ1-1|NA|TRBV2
CASRNQKSTEAFF
TGTGCCAGCAGGAACCAAAAATCCACTGAAGCTTTCTTT
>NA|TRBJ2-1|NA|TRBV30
CAWSSYYNEQFF
TGTGCCTGGAGTTCATATTACAATGAGCAGTTCTTC
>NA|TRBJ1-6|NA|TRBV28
CASSSKGRGDSPLHF
TGTGCCAGCAGTTCGAAGGGGAGGGGGGATTCACCCCTCCACTTT
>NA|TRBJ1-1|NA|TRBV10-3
CAISEMGNTEAFF
TGTGCCATCAGTGAAATGGGGAACACTGAAGCTTTCTTT
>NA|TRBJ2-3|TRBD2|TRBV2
CAGPSGSTDTQYF
TGTGCCGGACCTAGCGGGAGCACAGATACGCAGTATTTT
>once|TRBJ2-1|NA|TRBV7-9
CASAGKESLGEQFF
TGTGCCAGCGCTGGGAAAGAGTCCCTCGGTGAGCAGTTCTTC
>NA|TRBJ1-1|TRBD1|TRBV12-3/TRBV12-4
CASTKQGAGEAFF
TGTGCCAGCACCAAACAGGGGGCGGGTGAAGCTTTCTTT
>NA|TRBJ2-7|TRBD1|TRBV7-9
CASSLGDRVPYEQYF
TGTGCCAGCAGCTTAGGGGACAGGGTGCCCTACGAGCAGTACTTC
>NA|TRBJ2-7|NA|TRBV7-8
CASLADPVGEQYF
TGTGCCAGCCTTGCGGATCCGGTGGGGGAGCAGTACTTC
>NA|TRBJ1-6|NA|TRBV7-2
CASSLGFRSGANSPLHF
TGTGCCAGCAGCTTAGGATTTCGGTCAGGGGCTAATTCACCCCTCCACTTT
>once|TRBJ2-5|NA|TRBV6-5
CASKSWETQYF
TGTGCCAGCAAGTCTTGGGAGACCCAGTACTTC
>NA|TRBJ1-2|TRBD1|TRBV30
CAWSRQQGALGYGYTF
TGTGCCTGGAGTCGACAACAGGGGGCGCTGGGCTATGGCTACACCTTC
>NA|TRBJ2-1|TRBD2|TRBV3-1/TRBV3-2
CASSQRGGDEQFF
TGTGCCAGCAGCCAACGGGGGGGCGATGAGCAGTTCTTC
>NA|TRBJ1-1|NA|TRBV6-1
CASSEATAMNTEAFF
TGTGCCAGCAGTGAAGCTACGGCCATGAACACTGAAGCTTTCTTT
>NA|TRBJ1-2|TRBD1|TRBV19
CASNDGGGDYGYTF
TGTGCCAGTAATGATGGAGGGGGCGACTATGGCTACACCTTC
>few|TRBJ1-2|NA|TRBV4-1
CASSQEAGGYGYTF
TGCGCCAGCAGCCAAGAGGCGGGGGGCTATGGCTACACCTTC
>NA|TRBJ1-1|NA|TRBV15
CATSSTSLHTEAFF
TGTGCCACCAGCAGTACGTCCCTGCACACTGAAGCTTTCTTT
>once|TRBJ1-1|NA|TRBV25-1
CASIPGGRGTEAFF
TGTGCCAGCATCCCCGGGGGCAGAGGCACTGAAGCTTTCTTT
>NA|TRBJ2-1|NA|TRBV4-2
CASSQEIDRLSSYNEQFF
TGTGCCAGCAGCCAAGAGATAGACAGGCTTAGCTCCTACAATGAGCAGTTCTTC
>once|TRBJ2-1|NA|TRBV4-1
CASSQLILGWGNEQFF
TGCGCCAGCAGCCAACTCATTCTAGGTTGGGGAAATGAGCAGTTCTTC
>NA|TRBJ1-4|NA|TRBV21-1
CASSKGAGVGEKLFF
TGTGCCAGCAGCAAAGGGGCAGGGGTGGGTGAAAAACTGTTTTTT
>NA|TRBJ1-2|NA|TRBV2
CASSAGDGYTF
TGTGCCAGCAGTGCGGGGGATGGCTACACCTTC
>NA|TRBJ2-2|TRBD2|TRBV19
CASALTSGSPGELFF
TGTGCCAGTGCTCTGACTAGCGGGAGTCCCGGGGAGCTGTTTTTT
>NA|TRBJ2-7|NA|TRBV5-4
CASSLAAGSTYEQYF
TGTGCCAGCAGCTTGGCGGCGGGATCTACCTACGAGCAGTACTTC
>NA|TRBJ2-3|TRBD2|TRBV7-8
CASSRAVGTSIADTQYF
TGTGCCAGCAGCCGTGCGGTCGGGACTAGCATTGCAGATACGCAGTATTTT
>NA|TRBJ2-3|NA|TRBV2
CASALGPDTQYF
TGTGCCAGCGCCCTCGGGCCAGATACGCAGTATTTT
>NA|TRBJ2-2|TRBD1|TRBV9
CASSLTGQGRGGELFF
TGTGCCAGCAGCCTAACTGGACAGGGCCGAGGCGGGGAGCTGTTTTTT